The clone carrying this TCR beta chain was detected a few times. Its antigen is undetermined. Thawed PBMCs were FACS-sorted into unstimulated CD4+CD25+CD127- regulatory T cells, CD4+CD25- non-regulatory cells, CD4 and CD8 cells. The sample is drawn from a study of Tregs in tolerant kidney transplant recipients. Findings of the study overall: The small number of patients limits these findings pending further validation. Biological reproducibility was not directly addressed, but technical replication error appeared minimal. Activated donor B cell expansion appeared to reveal the most relevant donor-specific TCRbeta repertoire.

Sequencing was performed with immunoSEQ multiplex PCR; in TCRdb, only in-frame clones are kept and a portion is missing. The repertoire holds tens of thousands of clones, with 65% to 85% as singletons. V was pared by 6 bases and J by 15 bases, with 5 bases of the junction left unmatched. The CDR3 contains 10 residues. The germline CDR1 and CDR2 sequences are SEHNR and FQNEAQ (reference sequence). The rearrangement uses TRBV7-9 and TRBJ2-1; 7 nucleotides align to TRBD2. The clonotype was recovered from a human donor in good health. What was sequenced was CD4+ T cells from blood. The CDR3 DNA is TGTGCCAGCAGTCCGGGGGGACCGTTCTTC. Its translation: CASSPGGPFF.